A single sample gave rise to the 2 T cell receptor beta chains below, sequenced in a study of blood T cell repertoires in COVID-19. Only in-frame clones appear in the TCRdb table, and some are missing; sequencing was by immunoSEQ multiplex PCR. The repertoire includes a few hundred thousand clones, approximately 86% of them detected once, and approximately 4.8% sits in the top ten. Sequencing was carried out using PBMCs or T cells enriched from blood (not recorded which). The receptors here all came from a woman aged 25 to 39 who had been exposed to COVID-19.

This rearrangement joins TRBV27 to TRBJ2-2; a weak D match, TRBD2 (6 bases). CDR1 and CDR2 (germline): MNHEY, SMNVEV (reference sequence). V lost 3 bases, J lost 5 bases, and 16 bases lay in between. The CDR3 length is 16 residues. CDR3 protein: CASSFLRGAGTGELFF. CDR3 in DNA: TGTGCCAGCAGTTTCTTGAGGGGCGCGGGGACCGGGGAGCTGTTTTTT.

The chain combines TRBV2 with TRBJ1-1, with TRBD1 identical over 7 bases. The V segment lost 5 bases and the J segment 0 bases; nucleotides outside the gene matches: 6. The CDR3 loop spans 15 amino acids. Per the germline V gene, CDR1 is SNHLY and CDR2 is FYNNEI. The CDR3 region is CASSPQGVMNTEAFF. The CDR3 DNA follows: TGTGCCAGCAGTCCCCAGGGGGTTATGAACACTGAAGCTTTCTTT.